The clone carrying this TCR beta chain has at least ten counts. Using RNA transcripts, the TCR beta CDR3 regions were amplified. The authors performed first-round RT-PCR with HTBI primers and then a second-round multiplex PCR. TCRdb redid the calling of the multiplex PCR reads with MiXCR, one entry per CDR3 protein. The sample shows 300,000 to 500,000 distinct CDR3 sequences, 15% to 17% of them seen only once. These data are taken from a study of Graves' ophthalmopathy and Graves' hyperthyroidism. This CDR3 has 16 amino acids. Between the trimmed V and J ends, which lost 7 bases and 2 bases, there was a span of 18 bases.

Source material: peripheral blood. This chain connects TRBV12-3 or TRBV12-4 to TRBJ1-3, with no clear D. This clonotype was obtained from a woman between 18 and 29 years old with stable Graves' hyperthyroidism. CDR3 bases: TGTGCCAGCAACTTTCTAGGCGGGGAAACTGGAAACACCATATATTTT. This translates into CASNFLGGETGNTIYF.